This paragraph covers one T cell receptor beta chain sequence. The V end lost 7 bases, the J end lost 5 bases, and 17 bases lay between the germline ends. This CDR3 spans 14 amino acids. Germline CDR1 reads LNHDA; CDR2 reads SQIVND (reference sequence). This record comes from a study of blood T cell repertoires in COVID-19. Study in general: The United States, Italy and Spain supplied acute and convalescent COVID-19 samples.

In the authors' workflow: Reference gene primer amplification yielded estimated nucleated cell counts. Sequenced by immunoSEQ multiplex PCR; TCRdb stores in-frame clones only, minus some. V and J calls and clone size are those listed in that table; D and trimming were worked out from the DNA. Counted here are 59,000 or so clones, over 75% occurring once; the ten biggest clones make up under 7.5%. The TCR was taken from a man aged 55-75 years with acute or convalescent COVID-19. Material: peripheral blood. This chain uses TRBV19 with TRBJ1-1, with D uncertain. CDR3 nucleotides: TGTGCCAGTACCCCACAGTGGGCACGGACTGAAGCTTTCTTT. Translated: CASTPQWARTEAFF.